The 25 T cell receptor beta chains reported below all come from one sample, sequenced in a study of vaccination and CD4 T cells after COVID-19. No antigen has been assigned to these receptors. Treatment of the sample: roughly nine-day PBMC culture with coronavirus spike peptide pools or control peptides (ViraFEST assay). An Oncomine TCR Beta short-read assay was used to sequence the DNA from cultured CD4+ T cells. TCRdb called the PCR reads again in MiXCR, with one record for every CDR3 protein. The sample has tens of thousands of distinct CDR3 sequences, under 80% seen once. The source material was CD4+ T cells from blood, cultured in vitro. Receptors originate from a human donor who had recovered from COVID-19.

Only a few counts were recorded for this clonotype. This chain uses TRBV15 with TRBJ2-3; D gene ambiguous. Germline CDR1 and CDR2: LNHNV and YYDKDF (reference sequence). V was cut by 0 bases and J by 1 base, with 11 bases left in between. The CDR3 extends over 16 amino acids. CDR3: CATSREISTGTDTQYF. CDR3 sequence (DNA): TGTGCCACCAGCAGAGAGATATCAACTGGCACAGATACGCAGTATTTT.

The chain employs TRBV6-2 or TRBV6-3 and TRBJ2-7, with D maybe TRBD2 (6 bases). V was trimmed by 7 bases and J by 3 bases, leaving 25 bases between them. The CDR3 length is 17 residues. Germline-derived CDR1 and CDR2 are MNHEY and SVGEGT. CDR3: CASKLYGGVASRYEQYF. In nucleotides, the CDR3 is TGTGCCAGCAAACTATATGGAGGGGTGGCCTCCCGCTACGAGCAGTACTTC.

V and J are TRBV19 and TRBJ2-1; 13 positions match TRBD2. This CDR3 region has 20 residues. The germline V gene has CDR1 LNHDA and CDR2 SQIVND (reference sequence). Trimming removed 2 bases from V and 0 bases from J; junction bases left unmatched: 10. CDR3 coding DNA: TGTGCCAGTAGTATAACTCCGGGACTAGCGGGATTGAGCTCCTACAATGAGCAGTTCTTC. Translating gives CASSITPGLAGLSSYNEQFF.

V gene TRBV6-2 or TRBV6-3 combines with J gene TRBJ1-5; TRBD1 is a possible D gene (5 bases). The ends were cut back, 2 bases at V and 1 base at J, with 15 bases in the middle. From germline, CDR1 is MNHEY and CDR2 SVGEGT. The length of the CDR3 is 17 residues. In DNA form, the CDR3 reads TGTGCCAGCAGTTACAGGCCAGGGTTAACGAGCAATCAGCCCCAGCATTTT. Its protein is CASSYRPGLTSNQPQHF.

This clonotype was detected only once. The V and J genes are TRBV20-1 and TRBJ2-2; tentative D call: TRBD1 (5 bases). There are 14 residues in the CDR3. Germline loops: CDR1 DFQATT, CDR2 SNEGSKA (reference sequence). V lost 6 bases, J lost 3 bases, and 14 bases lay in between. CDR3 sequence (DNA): TGCAGTGCAAACAACAGGATTGACACCGGGGAGCTGTTTTTT. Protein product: CSANNRIDTGELFF.

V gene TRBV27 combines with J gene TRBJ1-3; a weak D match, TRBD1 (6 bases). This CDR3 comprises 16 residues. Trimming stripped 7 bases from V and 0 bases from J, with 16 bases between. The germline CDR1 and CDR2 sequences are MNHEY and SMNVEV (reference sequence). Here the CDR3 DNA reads TGTGCCAGCACTAATACAGGGTCAAGCTCTGGAAACACCATATATTTT. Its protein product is CASTNTGSSSGNTIYF.

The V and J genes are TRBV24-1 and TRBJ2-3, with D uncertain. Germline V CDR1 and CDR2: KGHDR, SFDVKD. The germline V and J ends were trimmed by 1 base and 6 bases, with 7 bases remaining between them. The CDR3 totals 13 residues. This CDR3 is CATSDLVGDTQYF. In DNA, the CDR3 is TGTGCCACCAGTGATTTAGTCGGGGATACGCAGTATTTT.

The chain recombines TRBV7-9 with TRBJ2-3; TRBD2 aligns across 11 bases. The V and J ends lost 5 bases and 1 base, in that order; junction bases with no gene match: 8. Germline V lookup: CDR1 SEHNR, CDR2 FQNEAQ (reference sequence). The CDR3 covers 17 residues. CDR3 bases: TGTGCCAGCAGCCCGAAGGGACTAGCGGATGGCACAGATACGCAGTATTTT. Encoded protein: CASSPKGLADGTDTQYF.

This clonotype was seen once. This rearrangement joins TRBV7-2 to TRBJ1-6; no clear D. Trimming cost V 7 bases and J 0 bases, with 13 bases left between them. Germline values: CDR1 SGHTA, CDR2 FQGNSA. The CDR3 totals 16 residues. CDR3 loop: CASTLTGSSYNSPLHF. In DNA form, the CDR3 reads TGTGCCAGCACCTTGACGGGGAGCTCCTATAATTCACCCCTCCACTTT.

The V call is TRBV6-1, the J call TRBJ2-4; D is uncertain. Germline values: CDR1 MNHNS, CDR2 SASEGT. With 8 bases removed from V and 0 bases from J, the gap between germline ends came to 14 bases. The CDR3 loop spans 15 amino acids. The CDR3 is CASGGRELAKNIQYF. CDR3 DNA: TGTGCCAGCGGCGGTAGAGAACTAGCCAAAAACATTCAGTACTTC.

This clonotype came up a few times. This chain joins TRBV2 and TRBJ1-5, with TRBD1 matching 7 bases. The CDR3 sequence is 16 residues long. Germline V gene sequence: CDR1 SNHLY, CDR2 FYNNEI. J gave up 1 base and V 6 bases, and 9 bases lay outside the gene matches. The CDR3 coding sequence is TGTGCCAGCAGCGAACGGGCAGGGGGGAGCAATCAGCCCCAGCATTTT. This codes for CASSERAGGSNQPQHF.

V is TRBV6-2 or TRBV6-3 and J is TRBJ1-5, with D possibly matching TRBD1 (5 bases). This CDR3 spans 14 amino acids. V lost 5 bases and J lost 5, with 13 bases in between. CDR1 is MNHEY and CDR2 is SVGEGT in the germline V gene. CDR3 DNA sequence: TGTGCCAGCAGTACGACAGTCCGTCATCAGCCCCAGCATTTT. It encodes CASSTTVRHQPQHF.

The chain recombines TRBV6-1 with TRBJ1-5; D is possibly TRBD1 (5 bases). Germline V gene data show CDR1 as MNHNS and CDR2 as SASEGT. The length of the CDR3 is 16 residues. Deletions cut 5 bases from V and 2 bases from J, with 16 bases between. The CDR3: CASSTPAWGGNQPQHF. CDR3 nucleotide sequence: TGTGCCAGCAGTACCCCTGCTTGGGGGGGCAATCAGCCCCAGCATTTT.

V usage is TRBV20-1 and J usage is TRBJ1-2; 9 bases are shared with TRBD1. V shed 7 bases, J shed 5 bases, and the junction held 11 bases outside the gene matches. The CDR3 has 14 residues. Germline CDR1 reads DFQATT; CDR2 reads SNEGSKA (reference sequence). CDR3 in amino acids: CSGPNRGLLYGYTF. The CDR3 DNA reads TGCAGTGGTCCGAACAGGGGGCTTCTATATGGCTACACCTTC.

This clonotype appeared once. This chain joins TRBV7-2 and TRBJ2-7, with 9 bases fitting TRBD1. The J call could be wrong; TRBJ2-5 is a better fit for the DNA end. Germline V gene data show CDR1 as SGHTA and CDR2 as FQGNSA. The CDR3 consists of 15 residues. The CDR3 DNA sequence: TGTGCCAGCAGCTTATACGGGACAGGGACAGAGACCCAGTACTTC. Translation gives CASSLYGTGTETQYF.

CDR3 sequence: CSVEGEGQVNGYTF. The CDR3 bases are TGCAGCGTTGAAGGGGAGGGACAGGTTAATGGCTACACCTTC. This chain uses TRBV29-1 with TRBJ1-2; TRBD1 matches 8 bases. The CDR3 length is 14 residues. V gave up 1 base and J gave up 6 bases; unmatched junction bases: 7. Germline V gene data show CDR1 as SQVTM and CDR2 as ANQGSEA.

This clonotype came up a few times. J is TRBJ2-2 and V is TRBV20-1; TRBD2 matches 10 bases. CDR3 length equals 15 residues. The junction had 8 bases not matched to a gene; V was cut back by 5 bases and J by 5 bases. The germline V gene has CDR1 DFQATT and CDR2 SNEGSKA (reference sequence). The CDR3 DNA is TGCAGTGCTGAGAATCCGGGACTAGCGACCGGGGAGCTGTTTTTT. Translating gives CSAENPGLATGELFF.

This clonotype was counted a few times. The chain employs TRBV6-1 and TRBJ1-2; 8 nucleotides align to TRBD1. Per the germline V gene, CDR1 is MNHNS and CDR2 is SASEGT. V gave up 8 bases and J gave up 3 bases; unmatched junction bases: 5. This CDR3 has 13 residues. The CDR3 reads CASDLQGDYGYTF. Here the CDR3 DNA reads TGTGCCAGCGACCTACAGGGGGACTATGGCTACACCTTC.

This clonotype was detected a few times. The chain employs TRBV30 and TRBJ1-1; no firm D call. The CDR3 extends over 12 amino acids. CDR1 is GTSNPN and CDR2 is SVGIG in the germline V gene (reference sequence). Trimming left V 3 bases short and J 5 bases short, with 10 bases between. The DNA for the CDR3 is TGTGCCTGGAGCGGAATGAGGACTGAAGCTTTCTTT. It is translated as CAWSGMRTEAFF.

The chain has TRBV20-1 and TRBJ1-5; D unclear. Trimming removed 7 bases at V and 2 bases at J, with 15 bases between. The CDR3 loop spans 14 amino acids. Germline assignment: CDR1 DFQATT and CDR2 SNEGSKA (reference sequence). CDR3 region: CSVRRERGNQPQHF. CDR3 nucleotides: TGCAGTGTCAGGAGGGAGAGGGGCAATCAGCCCCAGCATTTT.

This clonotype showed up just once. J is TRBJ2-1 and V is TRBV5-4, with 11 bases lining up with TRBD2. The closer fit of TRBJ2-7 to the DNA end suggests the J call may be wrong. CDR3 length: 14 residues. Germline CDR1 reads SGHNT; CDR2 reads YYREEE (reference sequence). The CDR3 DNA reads TGTGCCAGCAGCATTAGCGGGAGGGCCGGGGAGCAGTACTTC. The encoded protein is CASSISGRAGEQYF.

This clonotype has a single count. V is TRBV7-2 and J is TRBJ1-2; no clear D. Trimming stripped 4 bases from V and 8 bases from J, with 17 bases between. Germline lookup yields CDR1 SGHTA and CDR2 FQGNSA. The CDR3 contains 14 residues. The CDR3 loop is CASSSSPQLPGYTF. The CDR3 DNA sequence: TGTGCCAGCAGCTCTTCCCCCCAGCTCCCCGGCTACACCTTC.

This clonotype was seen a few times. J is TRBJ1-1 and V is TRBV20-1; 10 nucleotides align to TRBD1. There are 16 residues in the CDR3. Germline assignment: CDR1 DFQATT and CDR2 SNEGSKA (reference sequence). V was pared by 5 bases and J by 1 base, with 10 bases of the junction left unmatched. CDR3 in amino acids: CSALSGTGVSNTEAFF. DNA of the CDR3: TGCAGTGCTCTATCCGGGACAGGGGTTTCGAACACTGAAGCTTTCTTT.

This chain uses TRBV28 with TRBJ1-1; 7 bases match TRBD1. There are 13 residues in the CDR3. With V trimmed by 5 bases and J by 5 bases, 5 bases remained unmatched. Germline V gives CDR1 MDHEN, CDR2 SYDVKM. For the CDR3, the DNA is TGTGCCAGCAGTCCGGACAGGATTACTGAAGCTTTCTTT. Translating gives CASSPDRITEAFF.

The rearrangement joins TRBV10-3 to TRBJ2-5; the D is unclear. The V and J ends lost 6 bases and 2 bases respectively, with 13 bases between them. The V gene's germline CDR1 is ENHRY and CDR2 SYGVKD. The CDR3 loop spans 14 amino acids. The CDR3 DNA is TGTGCCATCAGGGAAAGGTCGGAACAAGAGACCCAGTACTTC. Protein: CAIRERSEQETQYF.